The T cell receptor beta chain under discussion was sequenced for a study of blood T cells in healthy people across ages. Healthy Caucasians from Russia aged roughly 6 to 95 served as donors. The second PCR ran roughly 7 to 11 cycles with a sample-barcoded 5' primer and J-beta primers. TCRdb redid the calling of the 5' RACE reads with MiXCR, one entry per CDR3 protein. The repertoire includes approximately 1.5 million distinct CDR3 sequences, roughly 43% of them detected once, and approximately 4% sits in the top ten. CDR1 and CDR2 (germline): SGDLS, YYNGEE. CDR3 length: 12 residues. V was clipped by 3 bases and J by 4 bases, with 6 bases between them.

The sample was blood. The chain carries TRBV9 and TRBJ2-3; no reliable D call. The clonotype was recovered from a woman under 30 in good health. In DNA, the CDR3 is TGTGCCAGCAGCGCCTCCCCAGATACGCAGTATTTT. It specifies CASSASPDTQYF.